These T cell receptor beta chains were read from a single sample in a study of T cell changes during pregnancy in multiple sclerosis. Method: immunoSEQ multiplex PCR; TCRdb's copy keeps in-frame clones and lacks some. The sample comprises 35,000 or so clones, 85% to 95% of which are singletons, and 0.41% rests with the top ten. The sample here was CD4+ T cells from peripheral blood mononuclear cells, taken in the first trimester of pregnancy. The receptors were sampled from a female donor with multiple sclerosis, enrolled in a pregnancy study. Both conserved end residues are trimmed from each CDR3. Fields, in order: V gene, CDR3 protein.

TRBV10-3 AISGSPTGDEGSNQPQH
TRBV19 ASSNNSLSHEQY
TRBV14 ASSQEQVLTYEQY
TRBV4-1 ASSQGQGYTDTQY
TRBV4-1 ASSSTGKGSNQPQH
TRBV27 ASSLSKASGSSYEQY
TRBV19 ASRPGLAGRSDTQY
TRBV5-1 ASSFGLAVGYNEQF
TRBV7-6 ASSLDRATEAF
TRBV18 ASSPLGRGLGKNIQY
TRBV5-4 ASSAGGQAF
TRBV5-8 ASRAWDSSYEQY
TRBV11-2 ASTSLSGGWTYNEQF
TRBV5-5 ASSLFGERYGYT
TRBV28 ASSFEGRGTEAF
TRBV21-1 ASTPRGGTTEAF
TRBV4-3 ASSQDQRYEQF
TRBV5-1 ASSLANLGVEEQY
TRBV18 ASSPSGRRGETQY
TRBV6-5 ASSPQPGMQY
TRBV11-3 ASSQGVSYEQY
TRBV18 ASSPGPGVNYGYT
TRBV30 AWSSPLRGSRNEQF
TRBV6-1 ASSEGGGQAIQPQH
TRBV10-1 ASSESGRRHEQF
TRBV2 ASSLQGENYGYT
TRBV18 ASSPPLQLNTEAF
TRBV19 ASSIVTGYNTEAF
TRBV18 ASSPPLMHSPDTQY
TRBV7-6 ASSLQAGAGGFYEQY
TRBV6-5 ASKGTFLRAHEQY
TRBV7-3 ASSPRSAQGGYT
TRBV19 ASCSKVGSPLH
TRBV6-5 ASSSSASEKLF
TRBV28 ASSLEGRAKNIQY
TRBV7-8 ASSRQTDYEQY
TRBV2 ASTPRRGQGVVRGGELF
TRBV5-1 ASSLEGLAGTGELF
TRBV5-1 ASTHDRGFTDTQY
TRBV9 ASSVEGTGNINTEAF
TRBV11-2 ASSLNRENSPLH
TRBV7-9 ASRLLAGQETQY
TRBV29-1 SVRLAGGPGNEQF
TRBV28 ASSLGGSGFNEQF
TRBV2 ASRATYEQY
TRBV5-5 ASSVTTIHDNYGYT
TRBV6-5 ASRGQGARLHEQY
TRBV7-2 ASSLEGSTGANVLT
TRBV19 ASSPRTSGNYEQY
TRBV15 ATSNDRGVGEKLF